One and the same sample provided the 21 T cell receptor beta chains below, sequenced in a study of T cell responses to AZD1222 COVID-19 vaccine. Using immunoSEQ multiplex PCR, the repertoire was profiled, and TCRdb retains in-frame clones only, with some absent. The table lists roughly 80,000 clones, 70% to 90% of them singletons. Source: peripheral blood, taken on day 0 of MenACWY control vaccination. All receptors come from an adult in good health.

The CDR3 region has the DNA TGTGCCAGTATTTTTCAGGGGGCCACTGAAGCTTTCTTT. Translating it yields CASIFQGATEAFF. The chain carries TRBV19 and TRBJ1-1, with 8 nucleotides matching TRBD1. Trimming removed 7 bases from V and 4 bases from J; junction bases left unmatched: 5. The germline V gene encodes CDR1 LNHDA and CDR2 SQIVND (reference sequence). The CDR3 length is 13 residues. The full variable domain, completed using reference TRBV19 and TRBJ1-1, is DGGITQSPKYLFRKEGQNVTLSCEQNLNHDAMYWYRQDPGQGLRLIYYSQIVNDFQKGDIAEGYSVSREKKESFPLTVTSAQKNPTAFYLCASIFQGATEAFFGQGTRLTVV.

The CDR3 region has the DNA TGTGCCAGCAGCTTGACAGGGGGCATTGGCGGGGAGCTGTTTTTT. This sequence encodes CASSLTGGIGGELFF. The V and J genes are TRBV7-2 and TRBJ2-2, with 10 positions matching TRBD1. With V trimmed by 3 bases and J by 7 bases, 5 bases remained unmatched. The CDR3 covers 15 residues. Germline CDR1 is SGHTA and CDR2 is FQGNSA. The full variable domain, its missing parts supplied by reference TRBV7-2 and TRBJ2-2, is GAGVSQSPSNKVTEKGKDVELRCDPISGHTALYWYRQSLGQGLEFLIYFQGNSAPDKSGLPSDRFSAERTGGSVSTLTIQRTQQEDSAVYLCASSLTGGIGGELFFGEGSRLTVL.

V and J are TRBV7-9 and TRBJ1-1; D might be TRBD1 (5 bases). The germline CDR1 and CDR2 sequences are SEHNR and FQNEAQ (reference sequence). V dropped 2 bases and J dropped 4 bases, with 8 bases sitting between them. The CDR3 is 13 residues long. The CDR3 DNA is TGTGCCAGCAGCTTACAAAGGGGCACTGAAGCTTTCTTT. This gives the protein CASSLQRGTEAFF. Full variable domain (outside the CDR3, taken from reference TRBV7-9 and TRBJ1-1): DTGVSQNPRHKITKRGQNVTFRCDPISEHNRLYWYRQTLGQGPEFLTYFQNEAQLEKSRLLSDRFSAERPKGSFSTLEIQRTEQGDSAMYLCASSLQRGTEAFFGQGTRLTVV.

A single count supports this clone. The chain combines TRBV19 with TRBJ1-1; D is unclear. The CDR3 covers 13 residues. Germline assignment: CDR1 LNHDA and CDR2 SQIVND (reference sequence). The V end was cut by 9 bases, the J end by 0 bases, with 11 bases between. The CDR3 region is CASSSPMNTEAFF. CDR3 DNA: TGTGCCAGCAGCAGTCCAATGAACACTGAAGCTTTCTTT. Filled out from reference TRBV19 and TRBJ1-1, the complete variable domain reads DGGITQSPKYLFRKEGQNVTLSCEQNLNHDAMYWYRQDPGQGLRLIYYSQIVNDFQKGDIAEGYSVSREKKESFPLTVTSAQKNPTAFYLCASSSPMNTEAFFGQGTRLTVV.

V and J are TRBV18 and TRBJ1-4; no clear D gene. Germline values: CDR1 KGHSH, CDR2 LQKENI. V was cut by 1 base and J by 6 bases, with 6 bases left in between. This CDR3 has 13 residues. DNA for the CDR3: TGTGCCAGCTCACCACAGAGGGATGAAAAACTGTTTTTT. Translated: CASSPQRDEKLFF.

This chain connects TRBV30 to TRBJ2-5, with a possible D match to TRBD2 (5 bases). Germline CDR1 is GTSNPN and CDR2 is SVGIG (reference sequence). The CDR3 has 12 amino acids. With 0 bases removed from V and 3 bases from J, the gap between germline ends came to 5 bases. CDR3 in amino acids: CAWSVLEETQYF. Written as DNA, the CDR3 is TGTGCCTGGAGTGTACTAGAAGAGACCCAGTACTTC.

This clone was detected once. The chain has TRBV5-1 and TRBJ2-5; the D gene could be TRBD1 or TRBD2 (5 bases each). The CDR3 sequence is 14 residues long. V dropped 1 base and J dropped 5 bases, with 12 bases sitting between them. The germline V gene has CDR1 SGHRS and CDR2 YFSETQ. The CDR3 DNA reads TGCGCCAGCAGCTTGCCCAGGGACGGCGAGACCCAGTACTTC. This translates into CASSLPRDGETQYF. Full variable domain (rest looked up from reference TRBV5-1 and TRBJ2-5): KAGVTQTPRYLIKTRGQQVTLSCSPISGHRSVSWYQQTPGQGLQFLFEYFSETQRNKGNFPGRFSGRQFSNSRSEMNVSTLELGDSALYLCASSLPRDGETQYFGPGTRLLVL.

The CDR3 DNA sequence: TGTGCCAGAAGCTTGACGGAACTAGCGGCGAACACCGGGGAGCTGTTTTTT. Its protein product is CARSLTELAANTGELFF. The V call is TRBV5-3, the J call TRBJ2-2; 8 bases map to TRBD2. TRBV5-3 is noted as an ORF with a role that remains uncertain. The length of the CDR3 is 17 residues. With 1 base clipped from V and 0 bases from J, the junction kept 5 bases outside the gene matches.

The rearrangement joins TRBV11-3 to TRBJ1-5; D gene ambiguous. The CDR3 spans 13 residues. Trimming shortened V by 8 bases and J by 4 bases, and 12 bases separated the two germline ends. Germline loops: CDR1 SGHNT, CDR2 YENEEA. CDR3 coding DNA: TGTGCCAGCTCGGATGGCCGAAATCAGCCCCAGCATTTT. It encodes CASSDGRNQPQHF.

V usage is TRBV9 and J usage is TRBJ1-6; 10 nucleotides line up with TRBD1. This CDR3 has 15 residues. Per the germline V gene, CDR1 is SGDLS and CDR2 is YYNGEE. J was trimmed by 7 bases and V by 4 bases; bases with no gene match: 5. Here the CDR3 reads CASSLLDRGNSPLHF. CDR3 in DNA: TGTGCCAGCAGCTTGTTGGACAGGGGGAATTCACCCCTCCACTTT.

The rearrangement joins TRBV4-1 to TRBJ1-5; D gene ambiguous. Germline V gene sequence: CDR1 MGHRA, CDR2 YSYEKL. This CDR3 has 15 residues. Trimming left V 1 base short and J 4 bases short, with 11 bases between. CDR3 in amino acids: CASSQAPTANQPQHF. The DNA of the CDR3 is TGCGCCAGCAGCCAAGCCCCTACAGCTAATCAGCCCCAGCATTTT.

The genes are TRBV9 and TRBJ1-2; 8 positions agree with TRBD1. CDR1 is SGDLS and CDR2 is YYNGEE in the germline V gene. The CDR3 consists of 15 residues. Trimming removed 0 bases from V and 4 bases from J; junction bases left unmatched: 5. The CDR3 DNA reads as TGTGCCAGCAGCGTAGAGGACAGGGAGGCCTATGGCTACACCTTC. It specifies CASSVEDREAYGYTF.

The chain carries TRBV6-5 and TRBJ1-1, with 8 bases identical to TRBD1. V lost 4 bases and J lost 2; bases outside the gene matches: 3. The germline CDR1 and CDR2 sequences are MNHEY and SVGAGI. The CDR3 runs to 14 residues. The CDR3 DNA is TGTGCCAGCAGTTCGGGACAGGTCAACACTGAAGCTTTCTTT. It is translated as CASSSGQVNTEAFF.

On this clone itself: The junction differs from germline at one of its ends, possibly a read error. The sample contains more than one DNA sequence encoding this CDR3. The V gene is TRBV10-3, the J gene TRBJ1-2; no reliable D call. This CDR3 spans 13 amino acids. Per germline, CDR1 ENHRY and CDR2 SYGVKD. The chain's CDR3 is CAIKGGGDYGYTF. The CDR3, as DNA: TGCGCCATCAAAGGCGGCGGAGATTATGGCTACACCTTC.

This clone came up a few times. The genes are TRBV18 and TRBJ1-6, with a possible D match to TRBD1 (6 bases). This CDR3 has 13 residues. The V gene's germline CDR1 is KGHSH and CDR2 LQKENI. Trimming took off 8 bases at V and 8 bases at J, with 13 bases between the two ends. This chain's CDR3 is CASRTGSDSPLHF. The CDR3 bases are TGTGCCAGCCGTACAGGGTCGGATTCACCCCTCCACTTT.

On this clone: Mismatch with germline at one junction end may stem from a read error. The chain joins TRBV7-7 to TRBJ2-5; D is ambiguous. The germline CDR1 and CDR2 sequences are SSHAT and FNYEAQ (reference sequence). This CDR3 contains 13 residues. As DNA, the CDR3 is TGTGCTAGCAGCTTAGGGCCGGGAGAGACCCAGTACTTC. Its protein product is CASSLGPGETQYF. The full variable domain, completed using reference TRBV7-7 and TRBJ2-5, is GAGVSQSPRYKVTKRGQDVTLRCDPISSHATLYWYQQALGQGPEFLTYFNYEAQPDKSGLPSDRFSAERPEGSISTLTIQRTEQRDSAMYRCASSLGPGETQYFGPGTRLLVL.

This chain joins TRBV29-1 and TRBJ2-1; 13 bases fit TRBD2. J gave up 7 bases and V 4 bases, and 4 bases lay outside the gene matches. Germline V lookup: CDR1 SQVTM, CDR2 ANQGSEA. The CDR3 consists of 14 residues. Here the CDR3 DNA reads TGCAGCGTTGCAACTAGCGGGGGGGTTAATGAGCAGTTCTTC. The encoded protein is CSVATSGGVNEQFF.

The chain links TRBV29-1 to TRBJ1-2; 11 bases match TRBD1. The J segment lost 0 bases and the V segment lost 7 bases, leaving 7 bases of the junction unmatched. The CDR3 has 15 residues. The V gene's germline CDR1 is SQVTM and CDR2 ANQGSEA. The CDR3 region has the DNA TGCAGCGCTGGACAGGGGGCGACCGCTAACTATGGCTACACCTTC. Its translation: CSAGQGATANYGYTF.

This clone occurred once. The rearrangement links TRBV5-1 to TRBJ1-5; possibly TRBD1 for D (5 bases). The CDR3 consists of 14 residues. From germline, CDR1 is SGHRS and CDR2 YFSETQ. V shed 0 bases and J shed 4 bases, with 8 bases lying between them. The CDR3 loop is CASSLGSGNQPQHF. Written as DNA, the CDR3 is TGCGCCAGCAGCTTGGGGTCAGGGAATCAGCCCCAGCATTTT. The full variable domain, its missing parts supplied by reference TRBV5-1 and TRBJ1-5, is KAGVTQTPRYLIKTRGQQVTLSCSPISGHRSVSWYQQTPGQGLQFLFEYFSETQRNKGNFPGRFSGRQFSNSRSEMNVSTLELGDSALYLCASSLGSGNQPQHFGDGTRLSIL.

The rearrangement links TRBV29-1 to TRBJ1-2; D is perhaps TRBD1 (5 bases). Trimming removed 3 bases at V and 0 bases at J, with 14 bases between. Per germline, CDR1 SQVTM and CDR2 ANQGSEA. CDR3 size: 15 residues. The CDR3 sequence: CSVEAQDTSNYGYTF. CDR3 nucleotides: TGCAGCGTTGAGGCCCAGGACACCTCTAACTATGGCTACACCTTC.

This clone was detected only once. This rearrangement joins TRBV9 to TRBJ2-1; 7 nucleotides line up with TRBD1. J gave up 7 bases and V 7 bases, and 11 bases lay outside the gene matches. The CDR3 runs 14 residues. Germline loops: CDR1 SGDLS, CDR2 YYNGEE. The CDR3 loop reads CASGRATGANEQFF. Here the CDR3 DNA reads TGTGCCAGCGGGCGGGCTACAGGGGCTAATGAGCAGTTCTTC.